The 18 T cell receptor beta chains presented below share a single source sample, sequenced in a study of regulatory T cells in long-lasting Graves disease. Construction of TCR beta libraries relied on iRepertoire HTBI primers and on Arm-PCR targeting CDR3 regions. TCRdb re-called the multiplex PCR reads through MiXCR, storing one row per CDR3 protein. The table includes more than 350,000 distinct CDR3 sequences, 14% to 15% detected once. Time point meaning: newly diagnosed GD, antithyroid drugs for less than 3 months. Extracted RNA from PBMCs served as the source of the TCR library. The sample was also linked to a second study, of T cells in Graves' hyperthyroidism and ophthalmopathy.

The sequences come from peripheral blood mononuclear cells (PBMCs), collected at new diagnosis, from a patient treated with antithyroid drugs. The receptors come from a woman in her twenties or thirties with Graves disease.

This clonotype was picked up many times. The chain carries TRBV18 and TRBJ1-5; 9 bases line up with TRBD1. CDR1 KGHSH and CDR2 LQKENI come from the germline V gene. The CDR3 covers 17 residues. The V gene end was trimmed by 6 bases and the J gene end by 0 bases; junction bases not matched to a gene: 9. This CDR3 is CASSPGTGYYSNQPQHF. Here the CDR3 DNA reads TGTGCCAGCTCTCCGGGGACAGGGTACTATAGCAATCAGCCCCAGCATTTT. The whole variable domain, remainder taken from reference TRBV18 and TRBJ1-5, is NAGVMQNPRHLVRRRGQEARLRCSPMKGHSHVYWYRQLPEEGLKFMVYLQKENIIDESGMPKERFSAEFPKEGPSILRIQQVVRGDSAAYFCASSPGTGYYSNQPQHFGDGTRLSIL.

This clonotype has more than one count but fewer than ten. The chain links TRBV5-1 to TRBJ1-2; 9 nucleotides line up with TRBD1. The CDR3 consists of 14 residues. In germline, CDR1 is SGHRS, CDR2 YFSETQ. With 4 bases clipped from V and 7 bases from J, the junction kept 8 bases outside the gene matches. This CDR3 reads CASSRGTGQGGYTF. CDR3 coding DNA: TGCGCCAGCAGCCGGGGGACAGGGCAAGGTGGCTACACCTTC.

The chain has TRBV12-3 or TRBV12-4 and TRBJ1-2; TRBD1 is a possible D gene (5 bases). The CDR3 runs 14 residues. With 1 base removed from V and 7 bases from J, the gap between germline ends came to 13 bases. The CDR3 protein is CASSLGPQGAGYTF. In DNA form, the CDR3 reads TGTGCCAGCAGTTTAGGGCCCCAGGGCGCTGGCTACACCTTC.

This clonotype appeared many times. The chain joins TRBV19 to TRBJ2-1; 13 bases fit TRBD2. The CDR3 is 15 residues long. With 7 bases clipped from V and 14 bases from J, the junction kept 14 bases outside the gene matches. Germline V lookup: CDR1 LNHDA, CDR2 SQIVND (reference sequence). The chain's CDR3 is CASKAGTSGTRGEFF. The DNA of the CDR3 is TGTGCCAGTAAGGCCGGGACTAGCGGGACTCGGGGGGAGTTCTTC.

This clonotype was observed many times. The rearrangement links TRBV7-9 to TRBJ2-3, with 8 bases lining up with TRBD2. V gave up 5 bases and J gave up 5 bases; unmatched junction bases: 6. The CDR3 totals 14 residues. Looked up from germline, CDR1 is SEHNR and CDR2 is FQNEAQ (reference sequence). The CDR3 DNA reads as TGTGCCAGCAGCAAAGCGGGAGTTGGAGATACGCAGTATTTT. Encoded protein: CASSKAGVGDTQYF.

This clonotype was counted ten times or more. This rearrangement joins TRBV11-2 to TRBJ2-3; 8 nucleotides line up with TRBD2. The germline gives CDR1 SGHAT, CDR2 FQNNGV. The CDR3 runs 16 residues. The trim removed 5 bases at V and 0 bases at J, leaving 7 bases unmatched. CDR3 nucleotide sequence: TGTGCCAGCAGCATACAGAGCGGGAGAAGCACAGATACGCAGTATTTT. It encodes CASSIQSGRSTDTQYF.

The chain couples TRBV25-1 to TRBJ1-1; D gene ambiguous. Germline CDR1 and CDR2: MGHDK and SYGVNS. CDR3 size: 16 residues. The V end was cut by 2 bases, the J end by 5 bases, with 18 bases between. This chain's CDR3 is CASSELPGSRGTEAFF. In DNA, the CDR3 is TGTGCCAGCAGTGAACTACCCGGGAGCCGCGGGACTGAAGCTTTCTTT.

In its sample, this clonotype was seen many times. The chain combines TRBV28 with TRBJ1-5; 9 nucleotides agree with TRBD1. Germline CDR1 reads MDHEN; CDR2 reads SYDVKM. V was clipped by 6 bases and J by 8 bases; unmatched bases: 11. CDR3 length equals 15 residues. The CDR3 is CASRSGTGLRKPQHF. The CDR3 DNA reads as TGTGCCAGCAGATCCGGGACAGGGCTTAGGAAGCCCCAGCATTTT.

This clonotype showed up just a few times. The chain joins TRBV9 to TRBJ1-2; 9 bases are shared with TRBD1. V gave up 0 bases and J gave up 6 bases; unmatched junction bases: 6. This CDR3 comprises 15 residues. Germline V gene lookup returns CDR1 SGDLS and CDR2 YYNGEE. CDR3 in amino acids: CASSVGGTGGNGYTF. CDR3 coding DNA: TGTGCCAGCAGCGTAGGGGGAACAGGGGGCAATGGCTACACCTTC.

Comment on this clonotype: It may be a read error: a sequence one base away is much more abundant. The CDR3 loop is CAISGPGRSSYEQYF. The CDR3 nucleotides are TGTGCCATCAGTGGGCCCGGCCGGAGCTCCTACGAGCAGTACTTC. The chain joins TRBV10-3 to TRBJ2-7; no firm D call. Trimming removed 4 bases from V and 0 bases from J, with 13 bases in between. CDR3 length: 15 residues. The germline V gene has CDR1 ENHRY and CDR2 SYGVKD.

CDR3 nucleotides: TGTGCCAGCAGCGGATGGACTAGCGGGAGAAGCACAGATACGCAGTATTTT. Protein: CASSGWTSGRSTDTQYF. This rearrangement joins TRBV9 to TRBJ2-3; 13 bases agree with TRBD2. CDR3 length: 17 residues. Trimming at V came to 3 bases and at J to 0 bases, leaving 4 bases not matched to a gene. Germline loops: CDR1 SGDLS, CDR2 YYNGEE.

This clonotype has at least ten counts. The gene calls are TRBV24-1 and TRBJ2-5; 11 bases match TRBD2. Trimming took 3 bases from V and 1 from J; bases not matched to a gene: 9. This CDR3 spans 18 amino acids. Germline assignment: CDR1 KGHDR and CDR2 SFDVKD. The CDR3 DNA follows: TGTGCCACCAGTGATGTGCCGGGACTAGCGGAGACCCAAGAGACCCAGTACTTC. It yields the protein CATSDVPGLAETQETQYF.

This clonotype was seen at least ten times. The chain links TRBV30 to TRBJ1-1; 8 bases fit TRBD1. The ends lost 5 bases at V and 4 bases at J; junction bases unmatched: 6. The CDR3 spans 13 residues. CDR1 and CDR2 (germline): GTSNPN, SVGIG (reference sequence). In DNA form, the CDR3 reads TGTGCCTGGGGACAGGGCTCGGGCACTGAAGCTTTCTTT. Its protein is CAWGQGSGTEAFF. The complete variable domain, with remaining parts taken from reference TRBV30 and TRBJ1-1, reads SQTIHQWPATLVQPVGSPLSLECTVEGTSNPNLYWYRQAAGRGLQLLFYSVGIGQISSEVPQNLSASRPQDRQFILSSKKLLLSDSGFYLCAWGQGSGTEAFFGQGTRLTVV.

This clonotype occurred many times. This chain links TRBV11-2 with TRBJ2-1; D is uncertain. The CDR3 is 15 residues long. V was pared by 0 bases and J by 8 bases, with 14 bases between. Germline V CDR1 and CDR2: SGHAT, FQNNGV. CDR3 protein: CASSLETPLLDEQFF. CDR3 bases: TGTGCCAGCAGCTTAGAAACCCCCCTACTGGATGAGCAGTTCTTC.

This clonotype was observed at least ten times. The chain joins TRBV27 to TRBJ2-7, with 13 bases lining up with TRBD2. J lost 7 bases, V lost 4 bases, and 7 bases had no gene match. The CDR3 has 15 residues. Germline CDR1 MNHEY, CDR2 SMNVEV (reference sequence). The CDR3 DNA sequence: TGTGCCAGCAGTTGGGGGACTAGCGGGAAGGGAGAGCAGTACTTC. Protein product: CASSWGTSGKGEQYF.

This clonotype was seen repeatedly, ten times or more. The chain has TRBV20-1 and TRBJ2-7; 9 nucleotides agree with TRBD1. J lost 2 bases, V lost 0 bases, and 5 bases had no gene match. CDR3 length equals 15 residues. Germline assignment: CDR1 DFQATT and CDR2 SNEGSKA (reference sequence). In DNA, the CDR3 is TGCAGTGCTAGAGAACCGGGACAGGGAACCTACGAGCAGTACTTC. Translating gives CSAREPGQGTYEQYF.

At least ten counts were recorded for this clonotype. The rearrangement links TRBV19 to TRBJ1-5; no reliable D call. V shed 3 bases and J shed 2 bases, with 14 bases lying between them. Per germline, CDR1 LNHDA and CDR2 SQIVND (reference sequence). The CDR3 length is 16 residues. Here the CDR3 DNA reads TGTGCCAGTAGTATCGCCCGCGCTTCAGGCAATCAGCCCCAGCATTTT. Its protein product is CASSIARASGNQPQHF.

This clonotype was seen repeatedly, ten times or more. V is TRBV7-2 and J is TRBJ2-7; 8 nucleotides agree with TRBD2. The V and J ends lost 6 bases and 4 bases, in that order; junction bases with no gene match: 5. There are 13 residues in the CDR3. Germline V CDR1 and CDR2: SGHTA, FQGNSA. CDR3 protein: CASRAGAKYEQYF. The CDR3 bases are TGTGCCAGCAGAGCGGGAGCTAAGTACGAGCAGTACTTC. Full variable domain (missing parts from reference TRBV7-2 and TRBJ2-7): GAGVSQSPSNKVTEKGKDVELRCDPISGHTALYWYRQSLGQGLEFLIYFQGNSAPDKSGLPSDRFSAERTGGSVSTLTIQRTQQEDSAVYLCASRAGAKYEQYFGPGTRLTVT.